These 14 T cell receptor beta chains were all obtained from the same sample, sequenced in a study of Ad26.COV2.S vaccination and SARS-CoV-2 variants. Treatment of the sample: 15 to 20 received Ad26.COV2.S at low or high dose, single or two shots; about 5 received placebo; per-sample allocation not given. At day 63 after the first vaccine or placebo injection, samples were drawn. Produced via immunoSEQ multiplex PCR; TCRdb's table is partial and in-frame only. The sample includes fewer than 800,000 clones, more than 80% of them seen just once. Sample: peripheral blood, taken in a trial of Ad26.COV2.S vaccine versus placebo. The receptor set was obtained from a person aged 18-65 years who received the Ad26.COV2.S COVID-19 vaccine or a placebo.

The chain links TRBV19 to TRBJ2-1, with TRBD2 matching over 9 bases. Per the germline V gene, CDR1 is LNHDA and CDR2 is SQIVND (reference sequence). CDR3 length equals 18 residues. V gave up 4 bases and J gave up 0 bases; unmatched junction bases: 10. This CDR3 is CASSRGREGQSSYNEQFF. CDR3 coding DNA: TGTGCCAGTAGTAGGGGGCGGGAGGGCCAGAGCTCCTACAATGAGCAGTTCTTC.

CDR3 amino acids: CASILRGPTRNQPQHF. CDR3 in DNA: TGTGCCAGCATTCTGAGGGGTCCAACCCGAAATCAGCCCCAGCATTTT. The chain recombines TRBV6-6 with TRBJ1-5; weak D call: TRBD1 (5 bases). Germline V lookup: CDR1 MNHNY, CDR2 SVGAGI (reference sequence). CDR3 length: 16 amino acids. Trimming removed 7 bases from V and 4 bases from J, with 20 bases in between.

J is TRBJ1-4 and V is TRBV18; D is ambiguous. The CDR3 is 16 residues long. Trimming pared 4 bases from V and 5 bases from J, leaving 17 bases between. Germline CDR1 reads KGHSH; CDR2 reads LQKENI. CDR3 amino acids: CASSLPAPGPNEKLFF. The CDR3 bases are TGTGCCAGCTCACTACCGGCGCCAGGTCCAAATGAAAAACTGTTTTTT. The full variable domain, with the rest looked up from reference TRBV18 and TRBJ1-4, is NAGVMQNPRHLVRRRGQEARLRCSPMKGHSHVYWYRQLPEEGLKFMVYLQKENIIDESGMPKERFSAEFPKEGPSILRIQQVVRGDSAAYFCASSLPAPGPNEKLFFGSGTQLSVL.

This CDR3 is CAISPGLAGVVGTDTQYF. In nucleotides, the CDR3 is TGTGCCATCAGCCCGGGACTAGCGGGAGTTGTGGGCACAGATACGCAGTATTTT. The chain is built from TRBV10-3 and TRBJ2-3; TRBD2 aligns across 14 bases. Unmatched junction bases numbered 9, after V lost 6 bases and J lost 1 base. CDR3 size: 18 residues. CDR1 and CDR2 (germline): ENHRY, SYGVKD.

This clone was detected once. This rearrangement joins TRBV6-5 to TRBJ1-1; D not resolved. V dropped 0 bases and J dropped 1 base, with 9 bases sitting between them. There are 15 residues in the CDR3. Germline lookup yields CDR1 MNHEY and CDR2 SVGAGI. CDR3 sequence reads: CASSYSSQPNTEAFF. The DNA for the CDR3 is TGTGCCAGCAGTTACTCGAGTCAACCGAACACTGAAGCTTTCTTT.

The chain combines TRBV7-2 with TRBJ1-2; D remains unclear. The CDR3 has 14 amino acids. Germline assignment: CDR1 SGHTA and CDR2 FQGNSA. V lost 5 bases to trimming and J lost 1 base, with 11 bases between them. The DNA of the CDR3 is TGTGCCAGCAGCCCCTGGGATTTTAACTATGGCTACACCTTC. Encoded protein: CASSPWDFNYGYTF.

The V and J genes are TRBV19 and TRBJ1-5, with TRBD1 as a possible D gene (6 bases). The CDR3 length is 16 residues. Trimming took 7 bases from V and 0 from J, leaving 16 bases between them. From germline, CDR1 is LNHDA and CDR2 SQIVND (reference sequence). CDR3 amino acids: CASTQDRTYSNQPQHF. For the CDR3, the DNA is TGTGCCAGTACTCAGGACAGAACTTATAGCAATCAGCCCCAGCATTTT.

The chain couples TRBV30 to TRBJ1-5; no clear D gene. Germline CDR1 and CDR2: GTSNPN and SVGIG (reference sequence). Deletions cut 3 bases from V and 3 bases from J, with 9 bases between. This CDR3 contains 13 residues. In DNA form, the CDR3 reads TGTGCCTGGAGCTACAGCCTCAATCAGCCCCAGCATTTT. Translation: CAWSYSLNQPQHF.

The rearrangement links TRBV9 to TRBJ1-2, with 8 positions matching TRBD1. CDR3 length: 13 amino acids. Trimming took 4 bases from V and 6 from J; bases not matched to a gene: 5. Per germline, CDR1 SGDLS and CDR2 YYNGEE. The CDR3 bases are TGTGCCAGCAGCCGACAGGGGTTCGATGGCTACACCTTC. This sequence encodes CASSRQGFDGYTF.

Remarks on this clone: Given a much more abundant clone one base away, this may be a read error. The genes are TRBV6-5 and TRBJ2-3, with 9 nucleotides matching TRBD1. The CDR3 runs to 15 residues. The germline V gene has CDR1 MNHEY and CDR2 SVGAGI. The V and J ends lost 5 bases and 0 bases, in that order; junction bases with no gene match: 3. The CDR3 loop is CASSMTGGSTDTQYF. CDR3 sequence (DNA): TGTGCCAGCAGTATGACAGGGGGTAGCACAGATACGCAGTATTTT.

V usage is TRBV19 and J usage is TRBJ1-5; the D gene is possibly TRBD1 (6 bases). V was clipped by 10 bases and J by 5 bases, with 15 bases between them. The CDR3 extends over 13 amino acids. Germline CDR1 and CDR2: LNHDA and SQIVND (reference sequence). The CDR3 DNA sequence: TGTGCCATCTCCAGGACAGTCGATCAGCCCCAGCATTTT. It specifies CAISRTVDQPQHF.

This chain connects TRBV15 to TRBJ1-6; D unresolved. V was trimmed by 6 bases and J by 8 bases, leaving 8 bases between them. This CDR3 is 12 amino acids long. Germline V gene sequence: CDR1 LNHNV, CDR2 YYDKDF (reference sequence). As DNA, the CDR3 is TGTGCCACCAGTGGTTGGGATTCACCCCTCCACTTT. Its protein is CATSGWDSPLHF. The full variable domain, rest sourced from reference TRBV15 and TRBJ1-6, is DAMVIQNPRYQVTQFGKPVTLSCSQTLNHNVMYWYQQKSSQAPKLLFHYYDKDFNNEADTPDNFQSRRPNTSFCFLDIRSPGLGDTAMYLCATSGWDSPLHFGNGTRLTVT.

The CDR3: CASRHKGNEQFF. CDR3 nucleotides: TGTGCCAGCAGACATAAGGGGAATGAGCAGTTCTTC. The chain uses TRBV5-6 and TRBJ2-1; tentative D call: TRBD1 (5 bases). CDR1 and CDR2 from the germline V gene are SGHDT and YYEEEE. Trimming took off 5 bases at V and 7 bases at J, with 10 bases between the two ends. CDR3 length equals 12 residues.

V usage is TRBV30 and J usage is TRBJ2-7; TRBD2 is a possible D gene (5 bases). CDR1 GTSNPN and CDR2 SVGIG come from the germline V gene (reference sequence). CDR3 size: 11 residues. Trimming pared 5 bases from V and 7 bases from J, leaving 12 bases between. The CDR3 sequence is CAWCRGEEQYF. The CDR3 region has the DNA TGTGCCTGGTGCCGGGGAGAGGAGCAGTACTTC.